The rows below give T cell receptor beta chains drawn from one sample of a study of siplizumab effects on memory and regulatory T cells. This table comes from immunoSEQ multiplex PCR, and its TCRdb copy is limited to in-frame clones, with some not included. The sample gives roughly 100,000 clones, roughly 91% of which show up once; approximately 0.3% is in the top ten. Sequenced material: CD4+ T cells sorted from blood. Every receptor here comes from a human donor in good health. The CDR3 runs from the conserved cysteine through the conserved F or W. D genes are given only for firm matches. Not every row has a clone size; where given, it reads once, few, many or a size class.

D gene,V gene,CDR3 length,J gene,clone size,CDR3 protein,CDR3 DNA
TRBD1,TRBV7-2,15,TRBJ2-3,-,CASSLAAGGTDTQYF,TGTGCCAGCAGCTTAGCGGCAGGGGGAACAGATACGCAGTATTTT
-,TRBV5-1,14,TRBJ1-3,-,CASSPLGAGNTIYF,TGCGCCAGCAGTCCTCTCGGGGCTGGAAACACCATATATTTT
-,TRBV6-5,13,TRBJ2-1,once,CASSYPVGKEQFF,TGTGCCAGCAGTTACCCGGTCGGGAAGGAGCAGTTCTTC
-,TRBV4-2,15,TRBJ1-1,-,CASSQVGAGGTEAFF,TGTGCCAGCAGCCAAGTAGGGGCGGGAGGCACTGAAGCTTTCTTT
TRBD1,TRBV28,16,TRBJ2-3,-,CASSLGPGTGGDTQYF,TGTGCCAGCAGTTTAGGACCCGGGACAGGGGGAGATACGCAGTATTTT
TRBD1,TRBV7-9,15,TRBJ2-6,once,CASSSYQGAGNVLTF,TGTGCCAGCAGCTCGTATCAGGGGGCGGGCAACGTCCTGACTTTC
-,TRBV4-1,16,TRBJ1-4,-,CASSRQTGSQNEKLFF,TGCGCCAGCAGCCGCCAGACGGGCTCTCAGAATGAAAAACTGTTTTTT
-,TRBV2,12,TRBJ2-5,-,CASSFSRETQYF,TGTGCCAGCAGCTTTAGCCGGGAGACCCAGTACTTC
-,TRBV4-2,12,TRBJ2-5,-,CASSPGLETQYF,TGTGCCAGCAGCCCCGGGCTAGAGACCCAGTACTTC
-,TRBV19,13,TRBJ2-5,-,CASSIQGQETQYF,TGTGCCAGTAGTATTCAGGGCCAAGAGACCCAGTACTTC
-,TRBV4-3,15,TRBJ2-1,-,CASSQDKLPYNEQFF,TGCGCCAGCAGCCAAGATAAGCTTCCCTACAATGAGCAGTTCTTC
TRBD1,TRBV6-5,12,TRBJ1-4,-,CASSRQGEKLFF,TGTGCCAGCAGTAGACAGGGTGAAAAACTGTTTTTT
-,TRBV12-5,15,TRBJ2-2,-,CASGLVVGTPWELFF,TGTGCTAGTGGTTTGGTCGTGGGTACACCCTGGGAGCTGTTTTTT
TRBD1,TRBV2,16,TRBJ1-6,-,CASRTHPGQDNSPLHF,TGTGCCAGCAGGACCCACCCGGGACAGGATAATTCACCCCTCCACTTT
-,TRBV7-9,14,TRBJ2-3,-,CASSFVGSTDTQYF,TGTGCCAGCAGTTTCGTCGGGAGCACAGATACGCAGTATTTT
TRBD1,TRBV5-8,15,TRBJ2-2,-,CASSLEGASAGELFF,TGTGCCAGCAGCTTGGAGGGGGCGAGCGCCGGGGAGCTGTTTTTT
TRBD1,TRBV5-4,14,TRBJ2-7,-,CASSTRDRGREQYF,TGTGCCAGCAGCACTCGGGACAGGGGGAGAGAGCAGTACTTC
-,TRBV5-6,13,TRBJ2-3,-,CASSAQVSDTQYF,TGTGCCAGCAGCGCACAGGTATCAGATACGCAGTATTTT
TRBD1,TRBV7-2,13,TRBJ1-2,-,CASSPRQGGGYTF,TGTGCCAGCAGCCCCCGACAGGGTGGTGGCTACACCTTC
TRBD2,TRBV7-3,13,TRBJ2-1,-,CASSFSGVGEQFF,TGTGCCAGCAGCTTTAGCGGGGTGGGTGAGCAGTTCTTC
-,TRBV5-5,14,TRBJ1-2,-,CASSGNAGIQGYTF,TGTGCCAGCAGCGGAAATGCAGGGATACAAGGCTACACCTTC
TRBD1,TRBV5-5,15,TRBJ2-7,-,CASSLTGQGAYEQYF,TGTGCCAGCAGCTTGACGGGACAGGGGGCCTACGAGCAGTACTTC
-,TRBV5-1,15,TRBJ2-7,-,CASSPPPGHSYEQYF,TGCGCCAGCAGCCCGCCCCCGGGACACTCCTACGAGCAGTACTTC
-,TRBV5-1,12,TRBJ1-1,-,CASSFGTSQAFF,TGCGCCAGCAGCTTCGGGACATCTCAAGCTTTCTTT
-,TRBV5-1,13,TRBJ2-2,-,CASGLSNTGELFF,TGCGCCAGCGGTTTGTCGAACACCGGGGAGCTGTTTTTT
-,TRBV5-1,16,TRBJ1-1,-,CASSLYLRQKNTEAFF,TGCGCCAGCAGCTTGTATTTGCGTCAGAAGAACACTGAAGCTTTCTTT
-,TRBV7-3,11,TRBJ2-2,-,CASTQIGELFF,TGTGCCAGCACCCAGATCGGGGAGCTGTTTTTT
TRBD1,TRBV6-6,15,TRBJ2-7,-,CASRSPGQGENEQYF,TGTGCCAGCAGATCCCCGGGACAGGGTGAAAACGAGCAGTACTTC
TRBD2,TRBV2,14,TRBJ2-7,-,CASSALAGINEQYF,TGTGCCAGCAGTGCACTAGCGGGAATCAACGAGCAGTACTTC
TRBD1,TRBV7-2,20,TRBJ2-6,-,CASSLATGQGTWGGANVLTF,TGTGCCAGCAGCTTAGCGACGGGACAGGGGACATGGGGTGGGGCCAACGTCCTGACTTTC
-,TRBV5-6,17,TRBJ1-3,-,CASSSGGRTFSGNTIYF,TGTGCCAGCAGCTCAGGAGGTCGGACCTTCTCTGGAAACACCATATATTTT
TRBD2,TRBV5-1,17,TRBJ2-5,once,CASSLGTSGGSQETQYF,TGCGCCAGCAGCTTAGGGACTAGCGGGGGCAGCCAAGAGACCCAGTACTTC
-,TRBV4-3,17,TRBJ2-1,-,CASSQVRGGDSYNEQFF,TGCGCCAGCAGCCAAGTCCGAGGCGGGGATTCCTACAATGAGCAGTTCTTC
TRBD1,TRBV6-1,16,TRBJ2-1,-,CASSADRGRIVREQFF,TGTGCCAGCAGTGCAGACAGGGGGCGAATAGTTCGGGAGCAGTTCTTC
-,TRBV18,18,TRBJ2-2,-,CASSPPLRPIANTGELFF,TGTGCCAGCTCACCACCGCTACGGCCTATCGCGAACACCGGGGAGCTGTTTTTT
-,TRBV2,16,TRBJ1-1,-,CASNGVGGGVGAEAFF,TGTGCCAGCAATGGAGTGGGGGGCGGCGTAGGGGCTGAAGCTTTCTTT
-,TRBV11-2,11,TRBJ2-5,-,CASSPEETQYF,TGTGCCAGCAGCCCCGAGGAGACCCAGTACTTC
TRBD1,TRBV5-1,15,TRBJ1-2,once,CASSIRTGGAYGYTF,TGCGCCAGCAGTATTCGTACAGGGGGCGCTTATGGCTACACCTTC
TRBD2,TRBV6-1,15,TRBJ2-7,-,CASSDRTSGSYEQYF,TGTGCCAGCAGTGACCGGACTAGCGGGAGTTACGAGCAGTACTTC
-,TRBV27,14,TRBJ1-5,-,CASSLRSLDQPQHF,TGTGCCAGCAGTTTAAGGAGCCTCGATCAGCCCCAGCATTTT
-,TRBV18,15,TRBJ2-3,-,CASSRDHALTDTQYF,TGTGCCAGCTCACGGGACCACGCTCTCACAGATACGCAGTATTTT
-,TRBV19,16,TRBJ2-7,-,CASSIDPRASEGEQYF,TGTGCCAGTAGTATAGACCCGCGGGCCTCTGAGGGAGAGCAGTACTTC
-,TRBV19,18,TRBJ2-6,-,CASRRTGTSYSGANVLTF,TGTGCCAGTAGGAGAACCGGGACGTCCTACTCTGGGGCCAACGTCCTGACTTTC
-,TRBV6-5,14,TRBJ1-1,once,CATRLGGRNTEAFF,TGTGCCACCCGGTTGGGGGGAAGGAACACTGAAGCTTTCTTT
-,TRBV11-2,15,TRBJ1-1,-,CASSSSEIMNTEAFF,TGTGCCAGCAGCTCCAGTGAGATTATGAACACTGAAGCTTTCTTT
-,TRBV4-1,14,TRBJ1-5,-,CASSQAGFNQPQHF,TGCGCCAGCAGCCAGGCAGGCTTTAATCAGCCCCAGCATTTT